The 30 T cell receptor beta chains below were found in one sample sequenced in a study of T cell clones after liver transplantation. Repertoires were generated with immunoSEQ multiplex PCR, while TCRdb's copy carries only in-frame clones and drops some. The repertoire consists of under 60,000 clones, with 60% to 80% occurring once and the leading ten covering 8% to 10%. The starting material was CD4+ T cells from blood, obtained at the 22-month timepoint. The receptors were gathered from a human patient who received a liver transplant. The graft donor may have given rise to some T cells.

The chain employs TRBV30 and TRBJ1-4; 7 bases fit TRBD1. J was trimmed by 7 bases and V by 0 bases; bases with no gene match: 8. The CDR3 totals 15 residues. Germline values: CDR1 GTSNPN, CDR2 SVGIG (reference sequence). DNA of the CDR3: TGTGCCTGGAGTGTCTTTGGGGCAGGGGGTGAAAAACTGTTTTTT. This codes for CAWSVFGAGGEKLFF.

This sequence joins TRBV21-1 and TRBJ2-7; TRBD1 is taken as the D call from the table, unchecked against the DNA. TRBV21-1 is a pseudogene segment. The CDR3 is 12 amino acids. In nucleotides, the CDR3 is TGTGCCAGCAGCACGGAACAGGGGCCGCGCTACTTC. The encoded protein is CASSTEQGPRYF.

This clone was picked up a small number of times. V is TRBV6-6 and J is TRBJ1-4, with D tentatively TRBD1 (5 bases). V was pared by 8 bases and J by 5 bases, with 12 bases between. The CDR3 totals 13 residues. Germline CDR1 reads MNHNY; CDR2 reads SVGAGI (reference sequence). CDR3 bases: TGTGCCAGCCTGTTGGGGGGGAATGAAAAACTGTTTTTT. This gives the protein CASLLGGNEKLFF.

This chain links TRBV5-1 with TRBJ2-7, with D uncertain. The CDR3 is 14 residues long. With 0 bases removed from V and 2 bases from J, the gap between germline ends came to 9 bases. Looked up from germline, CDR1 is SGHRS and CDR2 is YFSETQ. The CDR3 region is CASSLDVSTYEQYF. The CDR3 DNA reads TGCGCCAGCAGCTTGGACGTATCTACCTACGAGCAGTACTTC.

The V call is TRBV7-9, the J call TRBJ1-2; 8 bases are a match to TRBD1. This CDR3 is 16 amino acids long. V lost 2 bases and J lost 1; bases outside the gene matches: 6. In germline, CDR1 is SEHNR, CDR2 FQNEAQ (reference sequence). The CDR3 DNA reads TGTGCCAGCAGCTTATACCCCACAGGGGGTAACTATGGCTACACCTTC. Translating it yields CASSLYPTGGNYGYTF.

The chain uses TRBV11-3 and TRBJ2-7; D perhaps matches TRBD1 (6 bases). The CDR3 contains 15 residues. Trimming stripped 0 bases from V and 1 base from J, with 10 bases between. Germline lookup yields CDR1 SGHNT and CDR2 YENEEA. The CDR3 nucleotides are TGTGCCAGCAGCTTAGAGGGCAGGGGTTCCTACGAGCAGTACTTC. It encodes CASSLEGRGSYEQYF.

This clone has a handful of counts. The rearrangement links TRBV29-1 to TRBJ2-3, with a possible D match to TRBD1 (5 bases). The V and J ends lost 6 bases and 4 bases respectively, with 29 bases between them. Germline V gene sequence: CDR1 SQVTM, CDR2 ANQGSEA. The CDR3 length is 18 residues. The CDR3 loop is CSVLGGVGRQGRSDTQYF. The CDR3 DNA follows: TGCAGCGTACTTGGCGGCGTGGGTAGGCAGGGAAGATCAGATACGCAGTATTTT.

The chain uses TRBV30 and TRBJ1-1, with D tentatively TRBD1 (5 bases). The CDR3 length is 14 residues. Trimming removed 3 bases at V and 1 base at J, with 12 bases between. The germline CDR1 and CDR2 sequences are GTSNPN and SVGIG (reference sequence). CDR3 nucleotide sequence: TGTGCCTGGAGAAGGGGACCTGAGAACACTGAAGCTTTCTTT. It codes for CAWRRGPENTEAFF.

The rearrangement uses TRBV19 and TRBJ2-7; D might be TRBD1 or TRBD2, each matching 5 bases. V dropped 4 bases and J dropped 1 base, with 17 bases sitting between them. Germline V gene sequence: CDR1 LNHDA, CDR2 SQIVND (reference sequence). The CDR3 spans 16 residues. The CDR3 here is CASSNRRDGKSYEQYF. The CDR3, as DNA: TGTGCCAGTAGTAACCGCCGGGACGGAAAGTCCTACGAGCAGTACTTC.

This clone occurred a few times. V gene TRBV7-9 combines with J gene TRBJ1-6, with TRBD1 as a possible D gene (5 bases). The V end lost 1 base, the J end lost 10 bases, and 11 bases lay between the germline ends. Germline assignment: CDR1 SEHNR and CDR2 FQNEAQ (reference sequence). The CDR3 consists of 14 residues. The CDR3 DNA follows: TGTGCCAGCAGCTTAGGTGGACACAGGTCACCCCTCCACTTT. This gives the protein CASSLGGHRSPLHF.

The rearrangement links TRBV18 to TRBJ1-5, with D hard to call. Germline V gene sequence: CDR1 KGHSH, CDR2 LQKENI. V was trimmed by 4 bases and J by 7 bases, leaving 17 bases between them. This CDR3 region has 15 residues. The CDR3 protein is CASSRTGELGQPQHF. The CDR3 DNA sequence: TGTGCCAGCTCACGGACTGGCGAACTGGGGCAGCCCCAGCATTTT.

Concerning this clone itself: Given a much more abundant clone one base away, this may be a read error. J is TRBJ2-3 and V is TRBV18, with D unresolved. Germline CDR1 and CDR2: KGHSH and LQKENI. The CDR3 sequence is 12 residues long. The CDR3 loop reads CANSPSTDTQYF. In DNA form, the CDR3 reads TGTGCCAACTCACCTAGCACAGATACGCAGTATTTT.

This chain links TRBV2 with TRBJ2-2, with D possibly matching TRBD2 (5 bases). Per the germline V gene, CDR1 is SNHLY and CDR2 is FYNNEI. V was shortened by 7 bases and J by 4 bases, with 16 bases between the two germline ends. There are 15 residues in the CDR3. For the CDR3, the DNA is TGTGCCAGCACCGCGAGGGCAGAAAGCACCGGGGAGCTGTTTTTT. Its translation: CASTARAESTGELFF. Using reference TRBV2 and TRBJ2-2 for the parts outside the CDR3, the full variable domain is EPEVTQTPSHQVTQMGQEVILRCVPISNHLYFYWYRQILGQKVEFLVSFYNNEISEKSEIFDDQFSVERPDGSNFTLKIRSTKLEDSAMYFCASTARAESTGELFFGEGSRLTVL.

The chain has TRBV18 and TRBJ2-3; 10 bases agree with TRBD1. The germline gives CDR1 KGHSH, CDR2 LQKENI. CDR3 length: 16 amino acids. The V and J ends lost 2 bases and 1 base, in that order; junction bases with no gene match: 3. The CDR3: CASSPVGTGGTDTQYF. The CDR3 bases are TGTGCCAGCTCACCAGTGGGGACAGGGGGCACAGATACGCAGTATTTT. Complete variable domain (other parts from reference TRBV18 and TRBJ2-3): NAGVMQNPRHLVRRRGQEARLRCSPMKGHSHVYWYRQLPEEGLKFMVYLQKENIIDESGMPKERFSAEFPKEGPSILRIQQVVRGDSAAYFCASSPVGTGGTDTQYFGPGTRLTVL.

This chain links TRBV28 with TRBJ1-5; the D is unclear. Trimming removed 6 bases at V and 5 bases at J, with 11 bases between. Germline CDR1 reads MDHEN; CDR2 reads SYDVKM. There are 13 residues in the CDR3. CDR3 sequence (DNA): TGTGCCAGCAGCTCCGGAGGGTATCAGCCCCAGCATTTT. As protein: CASSSGGYQPQHF.

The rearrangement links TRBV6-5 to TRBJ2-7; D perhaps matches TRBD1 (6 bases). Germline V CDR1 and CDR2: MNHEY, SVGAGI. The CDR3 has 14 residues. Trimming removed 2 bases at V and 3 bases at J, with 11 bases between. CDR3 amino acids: CASSYLGHHYEQYF. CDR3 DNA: TGTGCCAGCAGTTACCTGGGACACCACTACGAGCAGTACTTC.

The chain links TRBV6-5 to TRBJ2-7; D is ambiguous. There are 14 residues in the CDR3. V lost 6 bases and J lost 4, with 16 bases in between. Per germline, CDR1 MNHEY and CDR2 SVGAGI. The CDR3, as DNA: TGTGCCAGCAGCGTTCAGATACTAATGTACGAGCAGTACTTC. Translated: CASSVQILMYEQYF.

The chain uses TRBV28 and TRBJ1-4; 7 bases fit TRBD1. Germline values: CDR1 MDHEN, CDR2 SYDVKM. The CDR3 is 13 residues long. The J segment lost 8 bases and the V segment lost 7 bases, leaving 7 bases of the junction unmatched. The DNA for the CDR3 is TGTGCCAGCACCACCCAGGGGGAAGAAAAACTGTTTTTT. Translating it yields CASTTQGEEKLFF.

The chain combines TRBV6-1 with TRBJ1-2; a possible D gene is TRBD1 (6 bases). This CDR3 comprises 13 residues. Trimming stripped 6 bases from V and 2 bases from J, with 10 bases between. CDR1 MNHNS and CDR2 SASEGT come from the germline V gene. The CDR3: CASRAGQNYGYTF. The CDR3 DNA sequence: TGTGCCAGCAGAGCCGGACAGAACTATGGCTACACCTTC.

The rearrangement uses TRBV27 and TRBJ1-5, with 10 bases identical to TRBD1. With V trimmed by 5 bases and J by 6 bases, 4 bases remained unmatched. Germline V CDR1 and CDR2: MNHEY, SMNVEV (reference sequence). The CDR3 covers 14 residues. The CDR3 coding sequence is TGTGCCAGCAGTCGGGACAGGGGATCTCAGCCCCAGCATTTT. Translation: CASSRDRGSQPQHF.

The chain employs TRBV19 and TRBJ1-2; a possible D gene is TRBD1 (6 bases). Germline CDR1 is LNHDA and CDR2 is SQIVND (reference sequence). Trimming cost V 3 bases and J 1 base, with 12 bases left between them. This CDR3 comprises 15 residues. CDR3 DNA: TGTGCCAGTAGTATTTTGGACAGCTTTAACTATGGCTACACCTTC. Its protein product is CASSILDSFNYGYTF.

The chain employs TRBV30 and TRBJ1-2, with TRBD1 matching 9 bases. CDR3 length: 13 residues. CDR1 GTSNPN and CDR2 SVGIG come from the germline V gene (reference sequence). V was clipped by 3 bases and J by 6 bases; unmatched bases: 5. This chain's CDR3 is CAWSVGTGNGYTF. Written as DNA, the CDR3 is TGTGCCTGGAGCGTCGGGACAGGGAATGGCTACACCTTC.

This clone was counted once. The CDR3 region has the DNA TGTGCCAGCAGTACGGGTATCTCTCCCCCCGGAAACACCATATATTTT. This translates into CASSTGISPPGNTIYF. The chain couples TRBV28 to TRBJ1-3; unclear D gene. CDR3 length equals 16 residues. The germline gives CDR1 MDHEN, CDR2 SYDVKM. V was trimmed by 5 bases and J by 4 bases, leaving 18 bases between them.

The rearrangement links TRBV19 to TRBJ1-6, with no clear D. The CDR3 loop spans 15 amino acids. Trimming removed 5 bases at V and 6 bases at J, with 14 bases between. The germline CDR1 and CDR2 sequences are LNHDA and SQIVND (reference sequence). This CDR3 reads CASSFDLLANSPLHF. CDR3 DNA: TGTGCCAGTAGTTTCGACCTACTCGCTAATTCACCCCTCCACTTT.

The CDR3 here is CASSYLGTAIEQYF. As DNA, the CDR3 is TGTGCCAGCAGTTACCTCGGGACAGCTATCGAGCAGTACTTC. This chain uses TRBV2 with TRBJ2-7; TRBD1 matches 7 bases. CDR3 length: 14 residues. The germline CDR1 and CDR2 sequences are SNHLY and FYNNEI. Trimming cost V 5 bases and J 6 bases; bases outside gene matches: 10.

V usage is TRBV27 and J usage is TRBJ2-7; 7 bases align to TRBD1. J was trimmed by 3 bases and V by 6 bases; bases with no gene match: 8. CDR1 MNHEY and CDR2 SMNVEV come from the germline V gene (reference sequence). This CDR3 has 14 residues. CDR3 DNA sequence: TGTGCCAGCAGCATGGGGACAGCAAACTACGAGCAGTACTTC. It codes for CASSMGTANYEQYF.

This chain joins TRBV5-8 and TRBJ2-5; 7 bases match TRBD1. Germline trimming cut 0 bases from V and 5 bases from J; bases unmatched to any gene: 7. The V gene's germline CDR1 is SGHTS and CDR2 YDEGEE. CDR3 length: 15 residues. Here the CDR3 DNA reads TGTGCCAGCAGCTTGGGGTCCGGGACAGAGGAGACCCAGTACTTC. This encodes CASSLGSGTEETQYF.

The CDR3 DNA is TGTGCCTGGAGTCTGGGCGCAGCTCACGAGCAGTACTTC. It codes for CAWSLGAAHEQYF. The gene calls are TRBV30 and TRBJ2-7; D ambiguous. The CDR3 is 13 residues long. CDR1 is GTSNPN, CDR2 SVGIG, per germline (reference sequence). Trimming took off 2 bases at V and 5 bases at J, with 13 bases between the two ends.

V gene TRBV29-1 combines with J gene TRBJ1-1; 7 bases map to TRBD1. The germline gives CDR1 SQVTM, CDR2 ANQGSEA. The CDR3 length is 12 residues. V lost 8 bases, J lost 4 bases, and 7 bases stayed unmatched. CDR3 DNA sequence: TGCAGCACCAAACAGGGGCTCACTGAAGCTTTCTTT. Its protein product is CSTKQGLTEAFF.

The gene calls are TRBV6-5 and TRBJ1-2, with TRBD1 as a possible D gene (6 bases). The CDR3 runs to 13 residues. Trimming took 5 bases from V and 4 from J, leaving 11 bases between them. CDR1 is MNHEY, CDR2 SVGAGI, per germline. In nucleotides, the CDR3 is TGTGCCAGCAGTGTCGACAGGAGCTATGGCTACACCTTC. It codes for CASSVDRSYGYTF.